This paragraph reports one TCR beta chain. Its specific antigen is unknown. Base qualities are not provided; no much larger clone lies one nucleotide away. From a lookup of the germline V gene, CDR1 and CDR2 are SNHLY and FYNNEI. The V and J ends are trimmed by 2 bases and 5 bases, leaving 6 bases between them. The CDR3 runs 12 residues from the cysteine to the phenylalanine. Left in the record is the CDR3 DNA by itself, 36 bases read in frame from the first base. Each collaborating institution followed its own protocols to collect whole blood in K2EDTA tubes. For TCRbeta analysis, collaborator samples were shipped as frozen whole blood, as isolated PBMCs, or as DNA extracted from either sample type. This sample was taken from a study of blood T cell repertoires in COVID-19 (dated by TCRdb to the early 2020s). Background for the entire study: The collaborator samples originated in the United States, Italy and Spain and spanned the acute and convalescent phases of COVID-19. The prospective study material was composed of cDNA or gDNA derived from T cells, B-cell-depleted T cells, or PBMCs. Subjects who had been exposed to COVID-19, were actively infected with it, or had recovered from it provided the deeply sampled blood TCRbeta repertoires that made up the dataset. The repertoires were released in a freely available public database intended as a resource for research on the immune response to SARS-CoV-2. Samples were obtained from the ongoing ImmuneRACE study (first 160 participants) and from about 1,300 subjects provided by 6 global collaborators. Sample metadata almost always included a de-identified subject ID, COVID-19 status, age in years and sex. HLA class I and class II types, where available, came from metadata supplied by the sample provider rather than from assay-based typing. Overall study results and their limits: How much clinical and demographic metadata was included differed by source and by participant, and the metadata was provided uncurated.

TCRbeta CDR3 regions were amplified from genomic DNA using the immunoSEQ Assay, a bias-controlled multiplex PCR. As for how the authors treated the data: Within the assay, amplification of reference gene primers was used to estimate how many nucleated cells each sample contained. Sequence reads were collapsed and filtered to measure the absolute abundance of every unique TCRbeta CDR3 rearrangement. Productive Simpson clonality was computed per sample as the square root of Simpson's diversity index over productive rearrangements. The table comes from immuneACCESS by way of TCRdb, which keeps in-frame sequences with V and J called. Part of the clones is missing from these tables; in studies checked, under half for an unresolved V gene and the rest for unknown reasons. D and trimming come from the DNA, and the V and J calls and clone size come from that table. The sample table contains roughly 48,000 clones; only one count was recorded for 65% to 85% of them. The leading ten clones occupy approximately 54% of the sample.

The sequence links TRBV2 to TRBJ2-5; no D segment can be confidently identified. The sequenced sample was peripheral blood. The clonotype originates from a man between 65 and 85 years old with acute or convalescent COVID-19. The encoded CDR3 is CASSEQMETQYF. The DNA is TGTGCCAGCAGTGAACAGATGGAGACCCAGTACTTC. The CDR3 plus the reference TRBV2 and TRBJ2-5 genes for the other parts give the full variable domain: EPEVTQTPSHQVTQMGQEVILRCVPISNHLYFYWYRQILGQKVEFLVSFYNNEISEKSEIFDDQFSVERPDGSNFTLKIRSTKLEDSAMYFCASSEQMETQYFGPGTRLLVL.